The 5 T cell receptor beta chains below all came from one sample that was sequenced in a study of patients and donors after allogeneic stem cell transplantation. Each CDR3 protein gets one entry after TCRdb re-called the RT-PCR reads with MiXCR. The sample lists about 960,000 distinct CDR3 sequences, 15% to 20% occurring once. Sequencing was performed on blood, either unsorted or a sorted T cell fraction (not recorded which). Receptors originate from a human donor who was either an allogeneic HSCT recipient or a stem cell or donor lymphocyte infusion donor (not recorded which). It is not recorded whose cells these are; they may come from a transplant donor.

In this sample, this clonotype turned up a few times. This chain connects TRBV20-1 to TRBJ2-2, with 10 positions matching TRBD1. CDR1 and CDR2 (germline): DFQATT, SNEGSKA (reference sequence). CDR3 length equals 16 residues. V lost 1 base and J lost 4; bases outside the gene matches: 6. This CDR3 reads CSARGWDRGVTGELFF. DNA for the CDR3: TGCAGTGCTAGAGGCTGGGACAGGGGTGTCACCGGGGAGCTGTTTTTT.

This chain links TRBV6-1 with TRBJ1-5; D might be TRBD1 (5 bases). Trimming cost V 6 bases and J 5 bases, with 14 bases left between them. Germline lookup yields CDR1 MNHNS and CDR2 SASEGT. The CDR3 loop spans 14 amino acids. The CDR3 nucleotides are TGTGCCAGCAGATTCACAGGTCCCCATCAGCCCCAGCATTTT. It codes for CASRFTGPHQPQHF.

CDR3 protein: CASSSEGAHYEQYF. CDR3 DNA sequence: TGTGCCAGCAGTAGCGAGGGGGCCCACTACGAGCAGTACTTC. This sequence joins TRBV6-1 and TRBJ2-7; 7 nucleotides match TRBD1. Trimming took 5 bases from V and 3 from J; bases not matched to a gene: 7. The CDR3 spans 14 residues. Germline V gives CDR1 MNHNS, CDR2 SASEGT.

This clonotype has just a few counts. The rearrangement uses TRBV27 and TRBJ2-3, with D maybe TRBD1 (7 bases). CDR3 length: 16 residues. Trimming stripped 5 bases from V and 2 bases from J, with 17 bases between. The germline V gene has CDR1 MNHEY and CDR2 SMNVEV (reference sequence). CDR3 coding DNA: TGTGCCAGCAGTCCCCATCCAGGGGGACTCACAGATACGCAGTATTTT. The encoded protein is CASSPHPGGLTDTQYF.

In its sample, this clonotype was seen a few times. This chain links TRBV6-6 with TRBJ1-5; a weak D match, TRBD1 (5 bases). In germline, CDR1 is MNHNY, CDR2 SVGAGI (reference sequence). The CDR3 totals 11 residues. Trimming shortened V by 8 bases and J by 7 bases, and 9 bases separated the two germline ends. CDR3 loop: CASGGAQPQHF. CDR3 coding DNA: TGTGCCAGCGGAGGGGCCCAGCCCCAGCATTTT.